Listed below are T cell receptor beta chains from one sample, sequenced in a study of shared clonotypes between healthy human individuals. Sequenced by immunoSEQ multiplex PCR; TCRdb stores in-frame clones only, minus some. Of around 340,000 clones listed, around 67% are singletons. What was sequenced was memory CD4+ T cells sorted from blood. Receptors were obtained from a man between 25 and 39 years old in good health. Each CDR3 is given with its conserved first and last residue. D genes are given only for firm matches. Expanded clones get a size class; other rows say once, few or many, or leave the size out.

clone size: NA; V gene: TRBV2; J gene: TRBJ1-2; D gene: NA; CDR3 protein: CASKASYGYTF; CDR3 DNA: TGTGCCAGCAAGGCAAGCTATGGCTACACCTTC
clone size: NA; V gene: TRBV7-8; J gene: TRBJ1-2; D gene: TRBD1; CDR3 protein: CASSPDRGSGYTF; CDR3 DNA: TGTGCCAGCAGCCCTGACAGGGGAAGCGGCTACACCTTC
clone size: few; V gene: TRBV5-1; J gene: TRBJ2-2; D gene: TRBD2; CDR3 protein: CASSFNGGPGLAGRDTGELFF; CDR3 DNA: TGCGCCAGCAGCTTCAACGGTGGGCCTGGACTAGCGGGTAGGGACACCGGGGAGCTGTTTTTT
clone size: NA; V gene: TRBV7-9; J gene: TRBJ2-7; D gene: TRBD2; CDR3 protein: CASSGRTSGSYEQYF; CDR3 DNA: TGTGCCAGCAGCGGAAGGACTAGCGGGAGCTACGAGCAGTACTTC
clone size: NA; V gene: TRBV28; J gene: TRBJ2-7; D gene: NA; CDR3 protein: CASSKVARISYEQYF; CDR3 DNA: TGTGCCAGCAGTAAGGTAGCACGGATTTCCTACGAGCAGTACTTC
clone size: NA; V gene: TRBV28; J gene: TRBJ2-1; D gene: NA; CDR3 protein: CATQGPRSVYNGEQFF; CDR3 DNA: TGTGCCACCCAGGGCCCGCGCTCCGTCTACAATGGTGAGCAGTTCTTC
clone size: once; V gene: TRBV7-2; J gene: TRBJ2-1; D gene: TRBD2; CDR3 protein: CASSLGPAGGPGNEQFF; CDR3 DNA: TGTGCCAGCAGCTTAGGACCGGCGGGAGGGCCGGGGAATGAGCAGTTCTTC
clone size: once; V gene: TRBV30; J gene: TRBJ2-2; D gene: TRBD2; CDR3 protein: CAWSVRRGRETGELFF; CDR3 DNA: TGTGCCTGGAGTGTACGTCGCGGGAGGGAAACCGGGGAGCTGTTTTTT
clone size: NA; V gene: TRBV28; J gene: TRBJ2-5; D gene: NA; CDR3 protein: CASTPRVASAQYF; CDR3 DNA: TGTGCCAGCACCCCCCGGGTCGCATCCGCCCAGTACTTC
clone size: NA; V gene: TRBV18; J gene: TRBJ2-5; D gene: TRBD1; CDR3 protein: CASSGTGKQETQYF; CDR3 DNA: TGTGCCAGCTCAGGGACAGGGAAACAAGAGACCCAGTACTTC
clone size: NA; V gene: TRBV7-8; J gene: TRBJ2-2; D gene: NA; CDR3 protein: CASSFQGGSGNTGELFF; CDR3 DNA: TGTGCCAGCAGCTTCCAAGGTGGTAGCGGGAACACCGGGGAGCTGTTTTTT
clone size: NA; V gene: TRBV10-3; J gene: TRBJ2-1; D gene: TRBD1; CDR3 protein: CAITPTGNEQFF; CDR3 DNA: TGTGCCATCACCCCGACAGGGAATGAGCAGTTCTTC
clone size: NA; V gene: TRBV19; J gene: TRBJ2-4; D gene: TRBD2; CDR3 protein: CASTSIAGERNIQYF; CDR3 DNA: TGTGCCAGTACCTCCATAGCGGGAGAAAGAAACATTCAGTACTTC
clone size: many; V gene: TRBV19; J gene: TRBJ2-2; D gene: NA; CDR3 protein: CASFNSGRLWSTGELFF; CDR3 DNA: TGTGCCAGTTTTAACTCAGGGAGACTATGGAGCACCGGGGAGCTGTTTTTT
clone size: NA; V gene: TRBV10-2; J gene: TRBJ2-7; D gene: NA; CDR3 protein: CATTLSGVTYEQYF; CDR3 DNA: TGCGCCACCACTCTCAGCGGAGTTACCTACGAGCAGTACTTC
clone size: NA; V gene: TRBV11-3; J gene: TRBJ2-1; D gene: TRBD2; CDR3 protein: CASSFSGLNNEQFF; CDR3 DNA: TGTGCCAGCAGCTTTAGCGGGCTAAACAATGAGCAGTTCTTC
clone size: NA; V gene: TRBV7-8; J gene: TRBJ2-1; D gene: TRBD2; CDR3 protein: CASSFSEAGDGNEQFF; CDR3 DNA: TGTGCCAGCAGTTTTAGTGAAGCGGGAGATGGGAATGAGCAGTTCTTC
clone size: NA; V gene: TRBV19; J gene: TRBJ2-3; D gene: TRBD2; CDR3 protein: CASSTGTSGSFFYGDTQYF; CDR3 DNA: TGTGCCAGTAGTACGGGGACTAGCGGGAGTTTCTTCTATGGCGATACGCAGTATTTT
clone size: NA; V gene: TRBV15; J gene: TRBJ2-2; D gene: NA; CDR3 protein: CAVAKTTNTGELFF; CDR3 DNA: TGTGCCGTCGCCAAGACTACTAACACCGGGGAGCTGTTTTTT
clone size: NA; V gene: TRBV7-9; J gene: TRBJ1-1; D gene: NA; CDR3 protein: CASSRQVVAEAFF; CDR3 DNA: TGTGCCAGCAGCCGACAGGTCGTCGCTGAAGCTTTCTTT
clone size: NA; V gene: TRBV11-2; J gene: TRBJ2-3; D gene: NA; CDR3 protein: CASSLDGLADTQYF; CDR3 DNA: TGTGCCAGCAGCTTAGATGGATTGGCAGATACGCAGTATTTT
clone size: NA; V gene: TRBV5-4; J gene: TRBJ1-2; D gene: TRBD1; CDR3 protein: CASSFYGTGNYGYTF; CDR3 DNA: TGTGCCAGCAGCTTCTACGGGACAGGGAACTATGGCTACACCTTC
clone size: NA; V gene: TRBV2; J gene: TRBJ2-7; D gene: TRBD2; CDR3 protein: CASGTGRAYEQYF; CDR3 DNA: TGTGCCAGCGGCACCGGGAGGGCCTACGAGCAGTACTTC
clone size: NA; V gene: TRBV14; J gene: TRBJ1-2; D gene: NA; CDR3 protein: CASSQELSSWGPAPYTF; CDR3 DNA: TGTGCCAGCAGCCAAGAATTATCGTCGTGGGGTCCCGCTCCCTACACCTTC
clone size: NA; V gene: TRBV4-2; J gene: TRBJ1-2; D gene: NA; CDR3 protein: CASSGRRYGYTF; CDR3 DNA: TGTGCCAGCAGCGGACGGCGCTATGGCTACACCTTC
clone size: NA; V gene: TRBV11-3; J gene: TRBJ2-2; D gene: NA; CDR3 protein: CASSLDLRGGELFF; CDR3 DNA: TGTGCCAGCAGCTTAGATCTGCGGGGCGGGGAGCTGTTTTTT